Shown below are 4 T cell receptor beta chains from a single sample sequenced in a study of cytomegalovirus exposure and HLA in healthy donors. PCR primers comprised 60 Vbeta and 13 Jbeta primers. Using immunoSEQ multiplex PCR, the repertoire was profiled, and TCRdb retains in-frame clones only, with some absent. The sample contains tens of thousands of clones, about three quarters of which appear only once. Specimen: PBMCs. The receptors come from a male donor in good health and CMV-seropositive.

The chain joins TRBV5-1 to TRBJ1-5, with 9 bases identical to TRBD1. In germline, CDR1 is SGHRS, CDR2 YFSETQ. The V gene end was trimmed by 4 bases and the J gene end by 5 bases; junction bases not matched to a gene: 13. CDR3 length equals 17 residues. CDR3 coding DNA: TGCGCCAGCAGCAACAAATCGGACAGGGGTTCTTATCAGCCCCAGCATTTT. It is translated as CASSNKSDRGSYQPQHF.

The rearrangement links TRBV6-5 to TRBJ1-1; D is uncertain. The CDR3 covers 13 residues. Germline CDR1 is MNHEY and CDR2 is SVGAGI. V lost 10 bases and J 4 bases, leaving 16 bases between the germline ends. The CDR3 sequence is CATRTALGTEAFF. The DNA for the CDR3 is TGTGCCACCAGAACAGCCTTGGGCACTGAAGCTTTCTTT.

V usage is TRBV29-1 and J usage is TRBJ2-7; TRBD1 aligns across 9 bases. J gave up 5 bases and V 4 bases, and 9 bases lay outside the gene matches. The CDR3 spans 14 residues. Germline-derived CDR1 and CDR2 are SQVTM and ANQGSEA. In DNA, the CDR3 is TGCAGCGTTGCGCGGACAGGGGTTGCCCACGAGCAGTACTTC. Its protein is CSVARTGVAHEQYF.

J is TRBJ2-5 and V is TRBV5-1; a possible D gene is TRBD1 (5 bases). V shed 1 base and J shed 5 bases, with 18 bases lying between them. The V gene's germline CDR1 is SGHRS and CDR2 YFSETQ. The CDR3 totals 16 residues. The CDR3 region has the DNA TGCGCCAGCAGCTTGCGACAGAATCGGCTCGGGGAGACCCAGTACTTC. Protein product: CASSLRQNRLGETQYF.